This T cell receptor (beta chain) was found in a study of shared clonotypes between healthy human individuals. How the authors handled the data: ImmunoSEQ gave junction-only sequences without quality scores, so filtering differed. The repertoire was sequenced with immunoSEQ multiplex PCR; TCRdb's copy has only in-frame clones and lacks some. The V and J calls and clone size were taken over from that table, and D and trimming were inferred from the DNA. In the table there are a few hundred thousand clones, about 74% of which are singletons. Notes on the study in general: It was the few donors that limited the genetic and exposure-history diversity represented. Apart from blood, nothing was sampled; tissue repertoires likely differ. Shared clonotypes across all four donors exceeded non-shared ones in generation probability.

This CDR3 comprises 14 residues. The ends lost 0 bases at V and 4 bases at J; junction bases unmatched: 2. Germline values: CDR1 SGHRS, CDR2 YFSETQ. Note on this clone: Its specificity is unknown.

The sequence derives from a man aged 25-45 years in good health. The gene calls are TRBV5-1 and TRBJ2-5, with 8 bases lining up with TRBD1. The specimen sequenced was memory CD4+ T cells sorted from blood. Specified subset: CD45RA-negative fraction. Here the CDR3 reads CASSLAGTGETQYF. The CDR3 bases are TGCGCCAGCAGCTTGGCCGGGACAGGAGAGACCCAGTACTTC.